These 27 T cell receptor beta chains share one sample of origin, sequenced in a study of blood T cell repertoires in COVID-19. Measured with immunoSEQ multiplex PCR; TCRdb has only the in-frame clones, and not every one. The sample has 110,000 or so clones; approximately 85% are singletons. Specimen: peripheral blood. These receptors were taken from a woman between 55 and 75 years old with COVID-19, enrolled during active disease.

The chain links TRBV7-8 to TRBJ2-7, with a possible D match to TRBD2 (7 bases). CDR1 SGHVS and CDR2 FQNEAQ come from the germline V gene. The V end was cut by 0 bases, the J end by 3 bases, with 24 bases between. This CDR3 contains 19 residues. The CDR3, as DNA: TGTGCCAGCAGCTTAGCCCCCCACGGCCTGAGGGGGGGTTACTACGAGCAGTACTTC. The encoded protein is CASSLAPHGLRGGYYEQYF.

This clone has just a few counts. Within the sample, other DNA sequences also encode this same CDR3. The chain is built from TRBV6-5 and TRBJ1-2; D gene ambiguous. CDR3 length equals 13 residues. CDR1 MNHEY and CDR2 SVGAGI come from the germline V gene. Trimming pared 6 bases from V and 1 base from J, leaving 9 bases between. CDR3 region: CASRTGVNYGYTF. CDR3 coding DNA: TGTGCCAGCAGAACGGGAGTTAACTATGGCTACACCTTC.

The rearrangement joins TRBV6-5 to TRBJ2-1, with D perhaps TRBD2 (5 bases). This CDR3 has 16 residues. Between the trimmed V and J ends, which lost 0 bases and 9 bases, there was a span of 18 bases. Per the germline V gene, CDR1 is MNHEY and CDR2 is SVGAGI. DNA of the CDR3: TGTGCCAGCAGTTACTCGAACACGGGGTCGGCCGGTGAGCAGTTCTTC. This sequence encodes CASSYSNTGSAGEQFF.

This chain joins TRBV6-4 and TRBJ2-2; D is unresolved. The V gene lost 8 bases and the J gene lost 3 bases, with 13 bases spanning the gap. Germline loops: CDR1 MRHNA, CDR2 SNTAGT. This CDR3 is built from 14 residues. This CDR3 is CASRGDPDTGELFF. The DNA for the CDR3 is TGTGCCAGCCGAGGCGATCCGGACACCGGGGAGCTGTTTTTT.

This clone was observed once. At one boundary the junction diverges from the germline segment, which might be a read error. This rearrangement joins TRBV15 to TRBJ1-1; D is undetermined. The CDR3 is 12 residues long. The germline CDR1 and CDR2 sequences are LNHNV and YYDKDF (reference sequence). CDR3 nucleotide sequence: TGTGCCACCAGCAGAGATCGGGAGAAACGGGAATTT. Its translation is CATSRDREKREF. Combining the CDR3 with reference TRBV15 and TRBJ1-1 gives the whole variable domain DAMVIQNPRYQVTQFGKPVTLSCSQTLNHNVMYWYQQKSSQAPKLLFHYYDKDFNNEADTPDNFQSRRPNTSFCFLDIRSPGLGDTAMYLCATSRDREKREFGQGTRLTVV.

The chain joins TRBV23-1 to TRBJ2-2; D possibly corresponds to TRBD1 (5 bases). TRBV23-1 is recorded as an ORF, its role being uncertain. CDR3 length: 18 amino acids. Trimming shortened V by 4 bases and J by 5 bases, and 23 bases separated the two germline ends. The CDR3 bases are TGCGCCAGCAGTCGTGATGGACACAGCTTCCCCCGGACCGGGGAGCTGTTTTTT. This encodes CASSRDGHSFPRTGELFF.

The CDR3 loop is CASRLLPLNEKLFF. The CDR3 DNA follows: TGTGCCAGCAGACTCCTACCGCTCAATGAAAAACTGTTTTTT. The rearrangement joins TRBV6-5 to TRBJ1-4, with D hard to call. This CDR3 spans 14 amino acids. Trimming pared 6 bases from V and 5 bases from J, leaving 13 bases between. Germline V CDR1 and CDR2: MNHEY, SVGAGI.

The rearrangement uses TRBV2 and TRBJ2-1, with a weak D call TRBD2 (6 bases). The ends were cut back, 6 bases at V and 4 bases at J, with 13 bases in the middle. Germline CDR1 SNHLY, CDR2 FYNNEI. The CDR3 extends over 14 amino acids. The CDR3 region has the DNA TGTGCCAGCAGCCCCCGGGACTTTTACAATGAGCAGTTCTTC. Its protein product is CASSPRDFYNEQFF. The full variable domain, with the rest looked up from reference TRBV2 and TRBJ2-1, is EPEVTQTPSHQVTQMGQEVILRCVPISNHLYFYWYRQILGQKVEFLVSFYNNEISEKSEIFDDQFSVERPDGSNFTLKIRSTKLEDSAMYFCASSPRDFYNEQFFGPGTRLTVL.

The CDR3 DNA is TGCGCCAGCAGCCCCGGACAGGGGGCCGACACTGAAGCTTTCTTT. It translates to CASSPGQGADTEAFF. The V call is TRBV4-1, the J call TRBJ1-1, with 11 bases fitting TRBD1. V trimming: 4 bases; J trimming: 3 bases; junction bases outside the gene matches: 4. The V gene's germline CDR1 is MGHRA and CDR2 YSYEKL. The CDR3 runs to 15 residues.

The CDR3 sequence: CASTITSGTGMNTEAFF. The CDR3 DNA reads as TGTGCCAGCACCATAACAAGTGGGACAGGAATGAACACTGAAGCTTTCTTT. This sequence joins TRBV11-2 and TRBJ1-1; 8 nucleotides align to TRBD1. Germline V lookup: CDR1 SGHAT, CDR2 FQNNGV. The CDR3 length is 17 residues. Germline trimming cut 7 bases from V and 0 bases from J; bases unmatched to any gene: 13.

V and J are TRBV4-3 and TRBJ1-1; D not certain. The V gene lost 4 bases and the J gene lost 1 base, with 7 bases spanning the gap. The CDR3 runs 13 residues. In germline, CDR1 is LGHNA, CDR2 YSLEER. Here the CDR3 DNA reads TGCGCCAGCAGCCCCCTAGGGAACACTGAAGCTTTCTTT. It encodes CASSPLGNTEAFF.

This chain connects TRBV9 to TRBJ1-6, with a tentative D call TRBD1 (6 bases). Germline CDR1 reads SGDLS; CDR2 reads YYNGEE. V was pared by 2 bases and J by 7 bases, with 13 bases between. The CDR3 is made up of 15 amino acids. CDR3 sequence: CASSVHRVENSPLHF. The CDR3 coding sequence is TGTGCCAGCAGCGTCCACAGGGTTGAGAATTCACCCCTCCACTTT.

The chain links TRBV3-1 (or the pseudogene TRBV3-2) to TRBJ2-1, with TRBD1 matching 9 bases. In germline, CDR1 is LGHDT, CDR2 YNNKEL (reference sequence). After removal of 0 bases from V and 3 bases from J, the junction contained 6 bases not matched to a gene. CDR3 length: 17 residues. CDR3 loop: CASSQDLETGGYNEQFF. Here the CDR3 DNA reads TGTGCCAGCAGCCAAGATCTTGAGACAGGGGGCTACAATGAGCAGTTCTTC.

V is TRBV6-1 and J is TRBJ2-3; TRBD1 aligns across 9 bases. After removal of 4 bases from V and 4 bases from J, the junction contained 12 bases not matched to a gene. This CDR3 spans 17 amino acids. The V gene's germline CDR1 is MNHNS and CDR2 SASEGT. In DNA form, the CDR3 reads TGTGCCAGCAGTGCCTTCCCGGGACAGGGTATATCAGATACGCAGTATTTT. Translating it yields CASSAFPGQGISDTQYF.

The V call is TRBV6-2 or TRBV6-3, the J call TRBJ2-1; D is perhaps TRBD2 (6 bases). Trimming pared 2 bases from V and 4 bases from J, leaving 15 bases between. Germline CDR1 MNHEY, CDR2 SVGEGT. The CDR3 length is 16 residues. CDR3 in amino acids: CASSYPIGGVYNEQFF. The DNA of the CDR3 is TGTGCCAGCAGTTACCCCATTGGCGGGGTATACAATGAGCAGTTCTTC.

This sequence joins TRBV5-1 and TRBJ2-2, with 7 bases lining up with TRBD1. Germline V CDR1 and CDR2: SGHRS, YFSETQ. The V and J ends lost 4 bases and 5 bases, in that order; junction bases with no gene match: 8. The CDR3 contains 15 residues. The CDR3 protein is CASSTLGQTTGELFF. Written as DNA, the CDR3 is TGCGCCAGCAGCACCCTGGGACAGACTACCGGGGAGCTGTTTTTT. Complete variable domain (other parts from reference TRBV5-1 and TRBJ2-2): KAGVTQTPRYLIKTRGQQVTLSCSPISGHRSVSWYQQTPGQGLQFLFEYFSETQRNKGNFPGRFSGRQFSNSRSEMNVSTLELGDSALYLCASSTLGQTTGELFFGEGSRLTVL.

V gene TRBV19 combines with J gene TRBJ2-5; TRBD1 might be the D (6 bases). Looked up from germline, CDR1 is LNHDA and CDR2 is SQIVND (reference sequence). V was cut by 1 base and J by 5 bases, with 14 bases left in between. The CDR3 length is 15 residues. The CDR3 DNA is TGTGCCAGTAGTATAGGGGGGCAGACGGTGGAGACCCAGTACTTC. This encodes CASSIGGQTVETQYF.

This clone showed up just once. This chain uses TRBV27 with TRBJ2-5; the D gene is possibly TRBD2 (6 bases). The CDR3 covers 14 residues. The germline CDR1 and CDR2 sequences are MNHEY and SMNVEV (reference sequence). V was trimmed by 5 bases and J by 5 bases, leaving 15 bases between them. The CDR3 region is CASSMGLLQETQYF. The CDR3 coding sequence is TGTGCCAGCAGTATGGGACTGCTCCAGGAGACCCAGTACTTC.

The chain recombines TRBV19 with TRBJ1-2, with D perhaps TRBD1 (5 bases). The CDR3 is 14 residues long. Trimming shortened V by 9 bases and J by 1 base, and 15 bases separated the two germline ends. Germline CDR1 LNHDA, CDR2 SQIVND (reference sequence). CDR3 in amino acids: CASADSNLNYGYTF. CDR3 bases: TGTGCCAGCGCCGACAGTAATCTTAACTATGGCTACACCTTC. Filled out from reference TRBV19 and TRBJ1-2, the complete variable domain reads DGGITQSPKYLFRKEGQNVTLSCEQNLNHDAMYWYRQDPGQGLRLIYYSQIVNDFQKGDIAEGYSVSREKKESFPLTVTSAQKNPTAFYLCASADSNLNYGYTFGSGTRLTVV.

J is TRBJ2-1 and V is TRBV30; TRBD2 matches 9 bases. V shed 0 bases, J shed 8 bases, and the junction held 11 bases outside the gene matches. The CDR3 totals 16 residues. Germline V gene sequence: CDR1 GTSNPN, CDR2 SVGIG (reference sequence). CDR3 nucleotides: TGTGCCTGGAGTGTACTTTACAGCGGGGGGTCATATGAGCAGTTCTTC. Translated: CAWSVLYSGGSYEQFF.

The rearrangement joins TRBV27 to TRBJ2-3; 8 positions agree with TRBD2. This CDR3 comprises 12 residues. The germline V gene encodes CDR1 MNHEY and CDR2 SMNVEV (reference sequence). After removal of 5 bases from V and 10 bases from J, the junction contained 5 bases not matched to a gene. This chain's CDR3 is CASSPAGVSQYF. The DNA for the CDR3 is TGTGCCAGCAGTCCAGCGGGGGTCTCGCAGTATTTT.

This clone was detected only a few times. The chain recombines TRBV7-9 with TRBJ1-6; D gene ambiguous. This CDR3 comprises 14 residues. Germline V gene data show CDR1 as SEHNR and CDR2 as FQNEAQ (reference sequence). Trimming removed 2 bases from V and 6 bases from J, with 8 bases in between. The CDR3 region has the DNA TGTGCCAGCAGCTTACGGTCGGGTAATTCACCCCTCCACTTT. This codes for CASSLRSGNSPLHF.

This clone was counted a single time. The V and J genes are TRBV3-1 (or the pseudogene TRBV3-2) and TRBJ1-3; possible D gene TRBD1, 6 bases. CDR1 is LGHDT, CDR2 YNNKEL, per germline (reference sequence). CDR3 length: 15 residues. The germline V and J ends were trimmed by 2 bases and 6 bases, with 14 bases remaining between them. CDR3 in amino acids: CASSQIQGLENTIYF. The CDR3, as DNA: TGTGCCAGCAGCCAAATACAGGGCTTGGAAAACACCATATATTTT.

The chain combines TRBV6-4 with TRBJ2-3; 7 bases match TRBD2. Unmatched junction bases numbered 12, after V lost 7 bases and J lost 2 bases. The V gene's germline CDR1 is MRHNA and CDR2 SNTAGT. The CDR3 loop spans 16 amino acids. The CDR3 loop reads CASTLCEREPTDTQYF. The CDR3 DNA is TGTGCCAGCACCTTGTGCGAGCGGGAACCCACAGATACGCAGTATTTT.

This clone showed up just once. This sequence joins TRBV4-3 and TRBJ1-1; D uncertain. Per germline, CDR1 LGHNA and CDR2 YSLEER. There are 16 residues in the CDR3. V was shortened by 1 base and J by 1 base, with 13 bases between the two germline ends. CDR3 in amino acids: CASSQGHSFQNTEAFF. CDR3 DNA: TGCGCCAGCAGCCAAGGCCACAGCTTCCAGAACACTGAAGCTTTCTTT.

The gene calls are TRBV18 and TRBJ2-3; 9 positions agree with TRBD2. CDR3 length: 19 residues. V shed 2 bases and J 2 bases; nucleotides not matched to a gene: 14. Germline loops: CDR1 KGHSH, CDR2 LQKENI. The CDR3 here is CASSPWPSGETATTDTQYF. The CDR3 bases are TGTGCCAGCTCACCATGGCCTAGCGGGGAGACCGCGACCACAGATACGCAGTATTTT.

In the case of this clone: Additional DNA sequences in this sample encode the identical CDR3. The chain recombines TRBV19 with TRBJ1-5, with a possible D match to TRBD1 (5 bases). CDR1 and CDR2 (germline): LNHDA, SQIVND (reference sequence). This CDR3 contains 14 residues. V lost 3 bases and J lost 7, with 13 bases in between. In DNA form, the CDR3 reads TGTGCCAGTAGTATTGGGGCAGGGAACCAGCCCCAGCATTTT. Residues: CASSIGAGNQPQHF.